This T cell receptor beta chain came from a study of cytomegalovirus exposure and HLA in healthy donors. The V gene's germline CDR1 is SGHNT and CDR2 YENEEA. The CDR3 runs 15 residues. Trimming took 0 bases from V and 8 from J; bases not matched to a gene: 5. PCR involved 60 Vbeta and 13 Jbeta primers. Assay: immunoSEQ multiplex PCR; the TCRdb copy retains only in-frame clones and omits some. The sample yields a few hundred thousand clones, approximately 70% seen once. The V call is TRBV11-3, the J call TRBJ1-4, with TRBD1 identical over 8 bases. The TCR sequence derives from a female donor in good health and CMV-seronegative. The sequenced sample consisted of PBMCs. The CDR3 reads CASSLEGTGKEKLFF. The CDR3 DNA reads as TGTGCCAGCAGCTTAGAAGGGACAGGAAAAGAAAAACTGTTTTTT.